This T cell receptor beta chain was sequenced during a study of shared clonotypes between healthy human individuals. To note about this clone: The junction does not match germline at one end; this may be a read error.

Method: immunoSEQ multiplex PCR; TCRdb's copy keeps in-frame clones and lacks some. The repertoire holds about 1,800,000 clones, with roughly 94% as singletons. In the naive CD8 group, cells lacked CD45RO and were positively selected for CCR7, so terminally differentiated effector memory CD45RA+ cells were left out. Germline V gene lookup returns CDR1 GTSNPN and CDR2 SVGIG (reference sequence). CDR3 length: 16 residues. The chain links TRBV30 to TRBJ2-2, with 10 bases matching TRBD2. Sequenced input: naive CD8+ T cells sorted from blood. The receptor's source is a man aged 18 to 29 in good health. The CDR3 protein is CARRPSGGTNTGELFF. The CDR3 nucleotides read TGTGCCCGGAGGCCTAGCGGGGGTACGAACACCGGGGAGCTGTTTTTT.